The rows below give T cell receptor beta chains drawn from one sample of a study of T cells in Graves' hyperthyroidism and ophthalmopathy. TCRdb reprocessed the multiplex PCR reads via MiXCR and lists one record per CDR3 protein. The data show more than 500,000 distinct CDR3 sequences, about 16% seen once. The sequencing input was blood. Receptor source: a woman in her twenties or thirties with Graves' ophthalmopathy. Both conserved end residues are part of each CDR3. The D gene is left open where the match is weak. The listing skips clone size in some rows; elsewhere it reads once, few, many or a size class.

v_gene,abundance,d_gene,j_gene,CDR3aa,CDR3nt
TRBV29-1,-,-,TRBJ2-5,CSVQGTSTETQYF,TGCAGCGTTCAGGGTACTAGCACGGAGACCCAGTACTTC
TRBV29-1,-,-,TRBJ1-3,CSVEGGMGAGNTIYF,TGCAGCGTTGAGGGGGGTATGGGGGCTGGAAACACCATATATTTT
TRBV7-6,few,TRBD1,TRBJ1-1,CASSLAGTENTEAFF,TGTGCCAGCAGCTTGGCCGGGACAGAGAACACTGAAGCTTTCTTT
TRBV7-3,few,-,TRBJ2-4,CASSPDSLLAKNIQYF,TGTGCCAGCAGCCCCGACAGTCTACTAGCCAAAAACATTCAGTACTTC
TRBV20-1,-,TRBD2,TRBJ2-3,CSARSGISDTQYF,TGCAGTGCACGGAGCGGGATATCAGATACGCAGTATTTT
TRBV20-1,-,TRBD2,TRBJ2-5,CSAWKLAGQETQYF,TGCAGTGCTTGGAAACTAGCGGGCCAAGAGACCCAGTACTTC
TRBV6-5,many,-,TRBJ1-1,CASSYGRVPMNTEAFF,TGTGCCAGCAGTTATGGGAGGGTTCCTATGAACACTGAAGCTTTCTTT
TRBV6-1,few,-,TRBJ2-4,CASSEYPGASIAKNIQYF,TGTGCCAGCAGTGAATACCCTGGCGCATCCATAGCCAAAAACATTCAGTACTTC
TRBV30,many,-,TRBJ2-5,CAWSVRRAETQYF,TGTGCCTGGAGTGTACGCAGGGCAGAGACCCAGTACTTC
TRBV27,many,-,TRBJ2-1,CASSLERTDNEQFF,TGTGCCAGCAGTTTAGAGCGGACGGACAATGAGCAGTTCTTC
TRBV6-1,many,-,TRBJ1-1,CASRIQGSNTEAFF,TGTGCCAGCAGGATACAGGGATCGAACACTGAAGCTTTCTTT
TRBV20-1,-,TRBD1,TRBJ2-2,CSALQGAFTGELFF,TGCAGTGCGCTACAGGGGGCCTTCACCGGGGAGCTGTTTTTT
TRBV11-2,many,TRBD2,TRBJ2-1,CASSLGLAFNNEQFF,TGTGCCAGCAGCTTAGGACTAGCGTTCAACAATGAGCAGTTCTTC
TRBV20-1,few,-,TRBJ2-3,CSARVAGTDTQYF,TGCAGTGCTAGAGTGGCGGGCACAGATACGCAGTATTTT
TRBV2,many,TRBD1,TRBJ1-5,CASRGTVNQHF,TGTGCCAGCAGAGGGACAGTTAACCAGCATTTT
TRBV6-1,-,-,TRBJ2-7,CASRLFDRFRGAQEQYF,TGTGCCAGCAGGCTTTTCGACAGGTTTAGAGGGGCTCAAGAGCAGTACTTC
TRBV20-1,many,-,TRBJ2-3,CSARGGGIGDTQYF,TGCAGTGCTAGAGGGGGCGGGATTGGAGATACGCAGTATTTT
TRBV20-1,many,TRBD2,TRBJ2-7,CSARDRLAFYEQYF,TGCAGTGCTAGAGATAGACTAGCCTTCTACGAGCAGTACTTC
TRBV4-2,few,-,TRBJ2-7,CASSRETGLHEQYF,TGTGCCAGCAGCCGAGAGACCGGACTCCACGAGCAGTACTTC
TRBV27,many,TRBD2,TRBJ2-3,CASTVAGGIDTQYF,TGTGCCAGCACCGTAGCGGGAGGGATAGATACGCAGTATTTT
TRBV28,many,-,TRBJ2-7,CASSPLTSFGTDEQYF,TGTGCCAGCAGTCCCCTAACTAGCTTCGGTACCGACGAGCAGTACTTC
TRBV6-2/TRBV6-3,many,-,TRBJ2-4,CASTPGRLKTKNIQYF,TGTGCCAGCACCCCGGGACGTTTGAAAACCAAAAACATTCAGTACTTC
TRBV5-1,-,-,TRBJ2-7,CASSLSEYAPEQYF,TGCGCCAGCAGCTTGTCTGAATACGCCCCCGAGCAGTACTTC
TRBV4-2,-,TRBD1,TRBJ1-4,CASSPRTGRVTNEKLFF,TGTGCCAGCAGCCCCCGGACAGGGAGGGTAACTAATGAAAAACTGTTTTTT
TRBV27,few,TRBD1,TRBJ1-6,CASSPWDSQNSPLHF,TGTGCCAGCAGTCCCTGGGACAGCCAAAATTCACCCCTCCACTTT
TRBV29-1,-,-,TRBJ2-1,CSVDGQGGYNEQFF,TGCAGCGTTGACGGGCAGGGAGGCTACAATGAGCAGTTCTTC
TRBV20-1,few,TRBD1,TRBJ2-4,CSADRVRNIQYF,TGCAGTGCTGACAGGGTGAGGAACATTCAGTACTTC
TRBV11-3,many,TRBD1,TRBJ2-1,CASSVTGTVVNEQFF,TGTGCCAGCAGCGTCACCGGGACAGTCGTTAATGAGCAGTTCTTC
TRBV27,few,TRBD1,TRBJ2-7,CASSSALDRVYEQYF,TGTGCCAGCAGTTCAGCCCTGGACAGGGTCTACGAGCAGTACTTC
TRBV9,few,-,TRBJ2-5,CASSVELEGGQTQYF,TGTGCCAGCAGCGTAGAATTGGAGGGCGGGCAGACCCAGTACTTC
TRBV11-2,-,-,TRBJ1-1,CASSLLDPEAFF,TGTGCCAGCAGCTTATTGGACCCTGAAGCTTTCTTT
TRBV3-1,many,-,TRBJ2-5,CASSPRSDGVRETQYF,TGTGCCAGCAGCCCCCGGTCAGATGGGGTGCGGGAGACCCAGTACTTC
TRBV28,many,-,TRBJ2-1,CASSLLLEQFF,TGTGCCAGCAGTTTACTGCTTGAGCAGTTCTTC
TRBV15,-,TRBD1,TRBJ1-4,CATSRQGAGGEKLFF,TGTGCCACCAGCAGACAGGGGGCCGGGGGTGAAAAACTGTTTTTT
TRBV28,many,TRBD1,TRBJ2-7,CASRRGTVGPYEQYF,TGTGCCAGCAGAAGGGGGACAGTCGGCCCTTACGAGCAGTACTTC
TRBV29-1,-,TRBD2,TRBJ2-7,CSVKSGRAAYEQYF,TGCAGCGTTAAAAGCGGGAGGGCCGCCTACGAGCAGTACTTC
TRBV7-2,many,-,TRBJ2-3,CASSSRRTGSTTDTQYF,TGTGCCAGCAGCTCACGAAGGACTGGTAGTACCACAGATACGCAGTATTTT
TRBV27,-,-,TRBJ1-1,CASSLWDGTEAFF,TGTGCCAGCAGTTTATGGGACGGCACTGAAGCTTTCTTT
TRBV2,-,-,TRBJ2-1,CASSVRDAGNEQFF,TGTGCCAGCAGTGTTCGGGACGCCGGCAACGAGCAGTTCTTC
TRBV28,-,-,TRBJ2-2,CASSSSGGELFF,TGTGCCAGCAGTTCTTCAGGCGGGGAGCTGTTTTTT
TRBV19,few,-,TRBJ1-1,CASSGVSEAFF,TGTGCCAGTAGCGGGGTTTCGGAAGCTTTCTTT